Listed below are T cell receptor beta chains from one sample, sequenced in a study of shared clonotypes between healthy human individuals. Clones were read by immunoSEQ multiplex PCR, and TCRdb kept only the in-frame ones, dropping some. The sample records hundreds of thousands of clones, around 75% being singletons. The sequenced sample consisted of PBMCs. The source of these receptors is a woman between 35 and 50 years old in good health. Some clones in this sample may be carry-over from other donors' samples. Both conserved end residues are part of each CDR3. Fields, in order: D gene, clone size, V gene, J gene, CDR3 DNA, CDR3 protein. The D gene is left open where the match is weak. Some rows mark clone size as missing; the rest say once, few, many or name a class of expanded clone.

-	-	TRBV19	TRBJ1-1	TGTGCCAGCGATGAGTTCCAGGGGACCCACACTGAAGCTTTCTTT	CASDEFQGTHTEAFF
TRBD1	few	TRBV2	TRBJ2-7	TGTGCCAGCAGTCGGGACAGGGGCGGCGAGCAGTACTTC	CASSRDRGGEQYF
TRBD2	once	TRBV7-2	TRBJ2-2	TGTGCCAGCAGCTACCAAACTAGCGGGAGTAGCACCGGGGAGCTGTTTTTT	CASSYQTSGSSTGELFF
-	-	TRBV11-1	TRBJ2-4	TGTGCCAGCAGCCCGACAGAAGCCAAAAACATTCAGTACTTC	CASSPTEAKNIQYF
-	few	TRBV20-1	TRBJ2-3	TGCAGTGCTAAGAACACAGATACGCAGTATTTT	CSAKNTDTQYF
TRBD2	-	TRBV7-9	TRBJ2-7	TGTGCCAGCAGCCCAAAAACCGGGACTAGCCCCTACGAGCAGTACTTC	CASSPKTGTSPYEQYF
-	-	TRBV5-6	TRBJ1-1	TGTGCCAGCAGCTGGGGGATCTGGGGGGCCACTGAAGCTTTCTTT	CASSWGIWGATEAFF
-	-	TRBV19	TRBJ1-5	TGTGCCAGTACCGGTTCGACCAACAGGGCTAATCAGCCCCAGCATTTT	CASTGSTNRANQPQHF
-	-	TRBV10-3	TRBJ2-5	TGTGCCATCAGTGAAGGAAGGACAGAGACCCAGTACTTC	CAISEGRTETQYF
-	few	TRBV14	TRBJ1-2	TGTGCCAGCAGCCAAGAAGGGTTTACGGGGGCGAGTGGCTACACCTTC	CASSQEGFTGASGYTF
TRBD2	-	TRBV11-2	TRBJ2-7	TGTGCCAGCAGCGCAGACCTAGCGGGATTAGACGAGCAGTACTTC	CASSADLAGLDEQYF
-	-	TRBV5-1	TRBJ1-4	TGCGCCAGCAGCCCGACAGCATCTAATGAAAAACTGTTTTTT	CASSPTASNEKLFF
TRBD1	-	TRBV7-9	TRBJ1-3	TGTGCCAGCAGCCTCGACAGGGGGCACACCATATATTTT	CASSLDRGHTIYF
-	-	TRBV9	TRBJ1-5	TGTGCCAGCAGCGCGCAGGATGATCAGCCCCAGCATTTT	CASSAQDDQPQHF
-	-	TRBV28	TRBJ2-7	TGTGCCAGTAGTTTGAGTACTACCCTGATGTACGAGCAGTACTTC	CASSLSTTLMYEQYF
TRBD1	-	TRBV28	TRBJ2-2	TGTGCCAGTATTGACAGGGGTAACACCGGGGAGCTGTTTTTT	CASIDRGNTGELFF
-	-	TRBV28	TRBJ2-7	TGTGCCAGCAGTTACCACCACAGACCGCCCTACGAGCAGTACTTC	CASSYHHRPPYEQYF
-	few	TRBV11-2	TRBJ1-5	TGTGCCAGCAGCCCATCGACAGGCAATCAGCCCCAGCATTTT	CASSPSTGNQPQHF
-	-	TRBV2	TRBJ2-5	TGTGCCAGCAGCAGGAACCAAGAGACCCAGTACTTC	CASSRNQETQYF
-	-	TRBV7-8	TRBJ2-2	TGTGCCAGCAGCTTAGAAACCACCGGGGAGCTGTTTTTT	CASSLETTGELFF
TRBD1	few	TRBV25-1	TRBJ1-4	TGTGCCAGCAGTGGAGGCAGGGGGCTCACTAATGAAAAACTGTTTTTT	CASSGGRGLTNEKLFF
TRBD1	-	TRBV19	TRBJ1-2	TGTGCCAGTATGGAGCAGGGGGCAAGTAACTATGGCTACACCTTC	CASMEQGASNYGYTF
-	many	TRBV7-2	TRBJ2-7	TGTGCCAGCAGCCGCAGCGGCGGGACAGTCTCCTACGAGCAGTACTTC	CASSRSGGTVSYEQYF
-	-	TRBV19	TRBJ2-1	TGTGCCAGTAGTAAGGCATACAATGAGCAGTTCTTC	CASSKAYNEQFF
-	-	TRBV28	TRBJ1-1	TGTGCCAGCAGTTTACCCCTCGGGACAACTGAAGCTTTCTTT	CASSLPLGTTEAFF
-	-	TRBV5-6	TRBJ2-2	TGTGCCAGCAGCCGCTGGGGGAGTCGGGAGCTGTTTTTT	CASSRWGSRELFF
-	-	TRBV27	TRBJ2-7	TGTGCCAGCAGTATAGCAGGCAGGGGGGGCGAGCAGTACTTC	CASSIAGRGGEQYF
-	-	TRBV30	TRBJ2-7	TGTGCCCGGAGTCCCAGGGTCAACGAGCAGTACTTC	CARSPRVNEQYF
TRBD1	-	TRBV7-8	TRBJ2-1	TGTGCCAGCAGCTTAACCGGGACAGCTAGCTCCTACAATGAGCAGTTCTTC	CASSLTGTASSYNEQFF
TRBD2	-	TRBV28	TRBJ2-2	TGTGCCAGCAGTTTAGCGGGAGTAATCACCGGGGAGCTGTTTTTT	CASSLAGVITGELFF
-	-	TRBV11-2	TRBJ1-1	TGTGCCAGCAGCTTAGTCGGGGGCCCGGGGCCTGAAGCTTTCTTT	CASSLVGGPGPEAFF
TRBD1	few	TRBV10-2	TRBJ1-3	TGCGCCAGCAGTGGTGGCAGGGGGTCCTCTGGAAACACCATATATTTT	CASSGGRGSSGNTIYF
TRBD2	-	TRBV7-6	TRBJ2-7	TGTGCCAGCAGCCCTGGACTAGCGGTCGCGTACTTC	CASSPGLAVAYF
-	-	TRBV4-1	TRBJ2-3	TGCGCCAGCAGCCAAGATTGGGCCACAGATACGCAGTATTTT	CASSQDWATDTQYF
TRBD2	-	TRBV2	TRBJ2-5	TGTGCCAGCAGTACCCCGGGACTAGCGGGAGCGAGGAAGACCCAGTACTTC	CASSTPGLAGARKTQYF
-	-	TRBV29-1	TRBJ2-7	TGCAGCGTCGGAGAAGCGGGCCTCTACGAGCAGTACTTC	CSVGEAGLYEQYF
TRBD2	once	TRBV2	TRBJ2-1	TGTGCCAGCGAACTAGCGGGAGTCAATGAGCAGTTCTTC	CASELAGVNEQFF
-	once	TRBV5-1	TRBJ2-1	TGCGCCAGCAGCTTGGTGACAGTTAACAATGAGCAGTTCTTC	CASSLVTVNNEQFF
TRBD2	many	TRBV7-8	TRBJ2-1	TGTGCCAGCTTCGCCGGGAGGGCGGAGTTCAATGAGCAGTTCTTC	CASFAGRAEFNEQFF
-	-	TRBV9	TRBJ1-1	TGTGCCAGCAGCGCGATGGACAGAATGAACACTGAAGCTTTCTTT	CASSAMDRMNTEAFF
TRBD1	-	TRBV30	TRBJ1-5	TGTGCCTGGGGCCCCAAAGACAGGGGCAATCAGCCCCAGCATTTT	CAWGPKDRGNQPQHF
TRBD2	-	TRBV5-1	TRBJ2-3	TGCGCCAGCAGCTTGAGGGAATTGCTGACGGGAGGCCCAGATACGCAGTATTTT	CASSLRELLTGGPDTQYF
-	-	TRBV11-2	TRBJ2-1	TGTGCCAGCAGCTTAGATCGGAGGGTTAGCGCCTACAATGAGCAGTTCTTC	CASSLDRRVSAYNEQFF
-	-	TRBV30	TRBJ2-1	TGTGCCTGGAGAAGGATAGGATACAATGAGCAGTTCTTC	CAWRRIGYNEQFF
-	-	TRBV9	TRBJ2-7	TGTGCCAGCAGCGCCATACCCGGGAGTGCGGGGGAGCAGTACTTC	CASSAIPGSAGEQYF
-	-	TRBV7-3	TRBJ1-1	TGTGCCAGCAGCTTAGGAGGGGGGAACACTGAAGCTTTCTTT	CASSLGGGNTEAFF
TRBD2	-	TRBV7-3	TRBJ2-1	TGTGCCAGCAGCCCGGGACTAGCGGGAGTCAATGAGCAGTTCTTC	CASSPGLAGVNEQFF
-	once	TRBV29-1	TRBJ2-3	TGCAGCGTGGGGGGGGCTAGCGACACAGATACGCAGTATTTT	CSVGGASDTDTQYF
TRBD1	-	TRBV28	TRBJ2-7	TGTGCCAGCAGTCTACAGGGGGCGCTATACGAGCAGTACTTC	CASSLQGALYEQYF
-	once	TRBV7-2	TRBJ2-7	TGTGCCAGCAGCTTAACTTTCGGCGCCTCCTACGAGCAGTACTTC	CASSLTFGASYEQYF
-	-	TRBV28	TRBJ2-3	TGTGCCAGCAGTTTAGAGTGGACAGATACGCAGTATTTT	CASSLEWTDTQYF
TRBD2	once	TRBV28	TRBJ2-7	TGTGCCAGCAATCCAGCGGGAGTCGAGCAGTACTTC	CASNPAGVEQYF
TRBD1	-	TRBV9	TRBJ1-5	TGTGCCAGCAGCCCGGGACAGGAAAATCAGCCCCAGCATTTT	CASSPGQENQPQHF
TRBD2	-	TRBV5-1	TRBJ2-3	TGCGCCAGCAGCCGGGGGTTTGGCGGGAGCGATAAAGATACGCAGTATTTT	CASSRGFGGSDKDTQYF
-	few	TRBV20-1	TRBJ1-1	TGCAGTGCCCAGTATACTGAAGCTTTCTTT	CSAQYTEAFF